This TCR beta chain appears in the sequencing data of a study of response to subunit inactivated influenza vaccine. Trimming left V 3 bases short and J 5 bases short, with 14 bases between. The CDR3 consists of 14 residues. Germline V gene data show CDR1 as MDHEN and CDR2 as SYDVKM. TCRdb fed the RT-PCR reads into MiXCR, producing one record per CDR3 protein. Counted here are fewer than 700,000 distinct CDR3 sequences, roughly 13% occurring once; the ten biggest clones make up around 14%. The chain recombines TRBV28 with TRBJ2-7; maybe TRBD2 (5 bases). The sequencing used PBMCs from blood, collected 45 days after vaccination. This receptor was identified in a man aged 45-65 years who received an inactivated influenza vaccine. The CDR3 coding sequence is TGTGCCAGCAGTTTTAACAAGGAGGTCGACGAGCAGTACTTC. Residues: CASSFNKEVDEQYF.